A single sample is the source of the 7 T cell receptor beta chains below, sequenced in a study of CD8 T cell repertoires and HIV-1 epitope variants. TCRdb's copy holds only in-frame clones and misses some; the assay was immunoSEQ multiplex PCR. The repertoire holds under 7,000 clones, with about 60% as singletons. No antigen has been assigned to these receptors. The specimen was cultured CD8+ T cells derived from PBMCs. The receptors originated from a male donor with HIV.

The V and J genes are TRBV10-3 and TRBJ2-1, with D unclear. The length of the CDR3 is 13 residues. Trimming left V 5 bases short and J 0 bases short, with 5 bases between. The germline gives CDR1 ENHRY, CDR2 SYGVKD. DNA for the CDR3: TGTGCCATCAGTTTGGACTCCTACAATGAGCAGTTCTTC. It specifies CAISLDSYNEQFF.

The chain couples TRBV2 to TRBJ1-2; D is ambiguous. CDR3 length: 14 amino acids. Germline CDR1 SNHLY, CDR2 FYNNEI. V lost 1 base, J lost 0 bases, and 6 bases lay in between. The CDR3 spells CASSEGYTNYGYTF. As DNA, the CDR3 is TGTGCCAGCAGTGAAGGATACACTAACTATGGCTACACCTTC.

This chain links TRBV2 with TRBJ2-2; no clear D. Germline assignment: CDR1 SNHLY and CDR2 FYNNEI. The CDR3 loop spans 13 amino acids. V was trimmed by 6 bases and J by 3 bases, leaving 8 bases between them. CDR3 amino acids: CASRQDDTGELFF. The CDR3 nucleotides read TGTGCCAGCAGGCAGGACGACACCGGGGAGCTGTTTTTT.

In this sample, this clone turned up a few times. The chain employs TRBV28 and TRBJ1-4; D is possibly TRBD1 (6 bases). CDR1 is MDHEN, CDR2 SYDVKM, per germline. The CDR3 has 14 amino acids. V was pared by 2 bases and J by 8 bases, with 12 bases between. DNA of the CDR3: TGTGCCAGCAGTTTAAAGGGGGTGCGGGAAAAACTGTTTTTT. Protein sequence: CASSLKGVREKLFF.

The CDR3 loop is CASSLEGLAGEGAGDEQFF. CDR3 in DNA: TGTGCCAGCAGTTTAGAGGGACTAGCGGGAGAGGGGGCAGGGGATGAGCAGTTCTTC. V and J are TRBV28 and TRBJ2-1, with 14 nucleotides matching TRBD2. CDR1 is MDHEN and CDR2 is SYDVKM in the germline V gene. J gave up 8 bases and V 2 bases, and 14 bases lay outside the gene matches. This CDR3 is 19 amino acids long.

The V and J genes are TRBV7-9 and TRBJ1-4; D remains unclear. The CDR3 totals 15 residues. V dropped 5 bases and J dropped 5 bases, with 15 bases sitting between them. Germline lookup yields CDR1 SEHNR and CDR2 FQNEAQ (reference sequence). The CDR3 spells CASSPKGFSNEKLFF. The DNA of the CDR3 is TGTGCCAGCAGCCCGAAAGGTTTCTCCAATGAAAAACTGTTTTTT.

V usage is TRBV7-8 and J usage is TRBJ2-7, with 7 nucleotides matching TRBD1. J was trimmed by 7 bases and V by 5 bases; bases with no gene match: 11. The germline V gene encodes CDR1 SGHVS and CDR2 FQNEAQ. The CDR3 is 14 amino acids. This chain's CDR3 is CASSRQGSGSEQYF. The CDR3 nucleotides are TGTGCCAGCAGCCGACAGGGCTCAGGGAGTGAGCAGTACTTC.